These T cell receptor beta chains were read from a single sample in a study of cytomegalovirus exposure and HLA in healthy donors. Here immunoSEQ multiplex PCR was the method, and the copy in TCRdb shows in-frame clones only, minus some. The sample includes about 94,000 clones, 79% of them seen just once. Sequencing was performed on PBMCs. Source of these receptors: a woman in her forties in good health and CMV-seronegative. The CDR3 runs from the conserved cysteine through the conserved F or W. Each record gives: D gene, clone size, J gene, V gene, CDR3 DNA, CDR3 protein. The D gene is left open where the match is weak. For some rows the clone size is stated as once, few or many, or as a class when expanded; others skip it.

>NA|NA|TRBJ1-5|TRBV19
TGTGCCAGTAGTATCTGGACAGATAATCAGCCCCAGCATTTT
CASSIWTDNQPQHF
>NA|NA|TRBJ2-7|TRBV5-8
TGTGCCAGCAGCTTGGCAGGTCGGCCACCCTACGAGCAGTACTTC
CASSLAGRPPYEQYF
>NA|NA|TRBJ2-7|TRBV5-1
TGCGCCAGCAGCTTGGGGGGCAGATCGTCCTACGAGCAGTACTTC
CASSLGGRSSYEQYF
>NA|NA|TRBJ1-2|TRBV30
TGTGCCTGCGCGATAGCTAACTATGGCTACACCTTC
CACAIANYGYTF
>NA|NA|TRBJ1-1|TRBV19
TGTGCCAGTAGCCTGGACCGCAGGGGGAACACTGAAGCTTTCTTT
CASSLDRRGNTEAFF
>NA|many|TRBJ1-5|TRBV6-1
TGTGCCAGCAGTGTCGGGAGCCCATATAGCAATCAGCCCCAGCATTTT
CASSVGSPYSNQPQHF
>NA|NA|TRBJ2-5|TRBV7-7
TGTGCTAGCAGCCAGGAAATCCAAGAGACCCAGTACTTC
CASSQEIQETQYF
>NA|NA|TRBJ2-7|TRBV7-9
TGTGCCAGCAGCTTAGCGGTTACCACATACGAGCAGTACTTC
CASSLAVTTYEQYF
>TRBD1|once|TRBJ1-4|TRBV29-1
TGCAGCGCCGGAGGGACAGGGATTGAAAAACTGTTTTTT
CSAGGTGIEKLFF
>NA|few|TRBJ1-1|TRBV18
TGTGCCAGCTCACCGAGTGACACAAGGGGAGCTTTCTTT
CASSPSDTRGAFF
>NA|NA|TRBJ1-5|TRBV25-1
TGTGCCAGAACTCGGTCGGTCGCTCAGCCCCAGCATTTT
CARTRSVAQPQHF
>NA|NA|TRBJ2-7|TRBV9
TGTGCCAGCAGCGGGGGGGACGAGACCTACGAGCAGTACTTC
CASSGGDETYEQYF
>TRBD1|NA|TRBJ1-5|TRBV7-8
TGTGCCAGCAGCGTCCGGACAGGTAGCAATCAGCCCCAGAATTTT
CASSVRTGSNQPQNF
>TRBD1|NA|TRBJ1-5|TRBV30
TGTGCCTGGGACAGGGGCCCGAATCAGCCCCAGAATTTT
CAWDRGPNQPQNF
>NA|NA|TRBJ2-1|TRBV21-1
TGTGCCAGCCTTGACAGGTCCTACAATGAGCAGTTCTTC
CASLDRSYNEQFF
>NA|NA|TRBJ1-6|TRBV7-2
TGTGCCAGCAGCTTTTCGGAGTATAATTCACCCCTCCACTTT
CASSFSEYNSPLHF
>TRBD1|once|TRBJ1-6|TRBV5-1
TGCGCCAGCAGCTTGGTACAGGGGGAAGATTCACCCCTCCACTTT
CASSLVQGEDSPLHF
>NA|NA|TRBJ1-2|TRBV30
TGTGCCTGGAGTGTACTCGGGGGAAGGAGGGGCTACACCTTC
CAWSVLGGRRGYTF
>NA|few|TRBJ1-2|TRBV29-1
TGCAGCGTTCCACAGGCTGGTGGCTACACCTTC
CSVPQAGGYTF
>NA|once|TRBJ1-6|TRBV15
TGTGCCACCAGCAGAGAGAGGCGGCTGAATTCACCCCTCCACTTT
CATSRERRLNSPLHF
>NA|NA|TRBJ1-1|TRBV6-5
TGTGCCAGCAGTAAGCAGCGTATCCGGGACACTGAAGCTTTCTTT
CASSKQRIRDTEAFF